This TCR beta chain was observed in a study of cytomegalovirus exposure and HLA in healthy donors. V was pared by 2 bases and J by 4 bases, with 13 bases between. Germline CDR1 is SGHDT and CDR2 is YYEEEE. The CDR3 has 15 amino acids. The PCR was carried out with 60 Vbeta primers and 13 Jbeta primers. Generated by immunoSEQ multiplex PCR, the TCRdb table keeps only in-frame clones and is missing some. The sample lists under 85,000 clones; about 70% were seen once. This sequence joins TRBV5-6 and TRBJ2-1; perhaps TRBD2 as D (5 bases). Source material: PBMCs. The TCR originated in a woman aged 30 to 39 in good health and CMV-seronegative. Here the CDR3 reads CASSLGGLLYNEQFF. In DNA, the CDR3 is TGTGCCAGCAGCTTAGGAGGTCTACTTTACAATGAGCAGTTCTTC.